This passage covers 18 T cell receptor beta chains from one sample sequenced in a study of blood T cell repertoires in COVID-19. Generated by immunoSEQ multiplex PCR, the TCRdb table keeps only in-frame clones and is missing some. The sample includes about 120,000 clones, 70% to 80% of them seen just once. Sequenced input: peripheral blood. The receptors originated from an elderly woman with acute or convalescent COVID-19.

This rearrangement joins TRBV5-1 to TRBJ2-7, with D unclear. CDR1 and CDR2 (germline): SGHRS, YFSETQ. CDR3 length equals 14 residues. V was cut by 2 bases and J by 6 bases, with 15 bases left in between. CDR3 nucleotide sequence: TGCGCCAGCAGCTTTGATAGCATGGTCAGCGAGCAGTACTTC. It yields the protein CASSFDSMVSEQYF.

As for this clone: One end of the junction varies from germline; a read error may be responsible. This sequence joins TRBV28 and TRBJ1-2; 9 nucleotides line up with TRBD1. CDR1 and CDR2 (germline): MDHEN, SYDVKM. CDR3 length: 14 amino acids. The DNA for the CDR3 is TGTGCCAGCAGTTTAAGTCCCGGGACAGGGTCACCCTTCTTC. Encoded protein: CASSLSPGTGSPFF.

This clone turned up a few times. This chain links TRBV29-1 with TRBJ1-5; 10 nucleotides match TRBD1. In germline, CDR1 is SQVTM, CDR2 ANQGSEA. The J segment lost 4 bases and the V segment lost 6 bases, leaving 6 bases of the junction unmatched. The length of the CDR3 is 14 residues. This chain's CDR3 is CSVGDRGANQPQHF. The CDR3 DNA follows: TGCAGCGTCGGGGACAGGGGAGCGAATCAGCCCCAGCATTTT.

This clone was detected a few times. The CDR3 bases are TGTGCCAGTAGTATGGCCGTCCTTGAAAAACTGTTTTTT. Translated, it gives CASSMAVLEKLFF. The chain links TRBV19 to TRBJ1-4; D not certain. CDR1 and CDR2 from the germline V gene are LNHDA and SQIVND (reference sequence). V shed 3 bases and J shed 7 bases, with 9 bases lying between them. The CDR3 sequence is 13 residues long.

This clone was counted between two and nine times. J is TRBJ1-1 and V is TRBV5-1; the D is unclear. The V end lost 2 bases, the J end lost 1 base, and 6 bases lay between the germline ends. CDR1 is SGHRS, CDR2 YFSETQ, per germline. The CDR3 sequence is 13 residues long. DNA of the CDR3: TGCGCCAGCAGCTTACAAACGAACACTGAAGCTTTCTTT. This codes for CASSLQTNTEAFF.

The chain carries TRBV4-1 and TRBJ2-2; 7 bases line up with TRBD2. Trimming removed 3 bases from V and 1 base from J; junction bases left unmatched: 11. The CDR3 consists of 18 residues. Germline assignment: CDR1 MGHRA and CDR2 YSYEKL. The CDR3: CASSHPPGRQLNTGELFF. The CDR3 region has the DNA TGCGCCAGCAGCCATCCCCCCGGGAGGCAGCTGAACACCGGGGAGCTGTTTTTT.

Only a few counts were recorded for this clone. The gene calls are TRBV6-2 or TRBV6-3 and TRBJ1-3; D gene uncertain. The CDR3 has 16 amino acids. The V end lost 5 bases, the J end lost 2 bases, and 16 bases lay between the germline ends. The germline CDR1 and CDR2 sequences are MNHEY and SVGEGT. The CDR3 loop is CASSRGLGVTGNTIYF. DNA for the CDR3: TGTGCCAGCAGTCGAGGATTGGGTGTGACTGGAAACACCATATATTTT.

This chain connects TRBV7-2 to TRBJ2-3; D gene uncertain. V was trimmed by 4 bases and J by 1 base, leaving 15 bases between them. In germline, CDR1 is SGHTA, CDR2 FQGNSA. The CDR3 sequence is 16 residues long. The CDR3 spells CASSWRRLSGTDTQYF. Here the CDR3 DNA reads TGTGCCAGCAGCTGGAGACGGCTCAGCGGCACAGATACGCAGTATTTT.

This clone was counted a few times. The chain uses TRBV6-5 and TRBJ2-3; TRBD2 matches at 11 bases. Trimming at V came to 5 bases and at J to 1 base, leaving 2 bases not matched to a gene. Per germline, CDR1 MNHEY and CDR2 SVGAGI. The CDR3 length is 15 residues. The DNA for the CDR3 is TGTGCCAGCAGTCCTAGCGGGGGGCGCACAGATACGCAGTATTTT. Its protein is CASSPSGGRTDTQYF.

This clone was seen a handful of times. This chain connects TRBV5-1 to TRBJ2-3; possible D gene TRBD1, 6 bases. Looked up from germline, CDR1 is SGHRS and CDR2 is YFSETQ. The V and J ends lost 5 bases and 2 bases respectively, with 12 bases between them. The CDR3 extends over 14 amino acids. The CDR3 DNA sequence: TGCGCCAGCAGGCCCGGACAGATCACAGATACGCAGTATTTT. Protein product: CASRPGQITDTQYF.

This sequence joins TRBV7-2 and TRBJ2-1, with TRBD1 matching over 9 bases. CDR1 is SGHTA, CDR2 FQGNSA, per germline. The CDR3 sequence is 15 residues long. J lost 2 bases, V lost 3 bases, and 2 bases had no gene match. The CDR3 loop reads CASSLGQGPYNEQFF. CDR3 nucleotide sequence: TGTGCCAGCAGCTTGGGACAGGGCCCCTACAATGAGCAGTTCTTC.

This chain connects TRBV27 to TRBJ2-1, with D maybe TRBD2 (5 bases). Germline assignment: CDR1 MNHEY and CDR2 SMNVEV (reference sequence). This CDR3 comprises 14 residues. The V end was cut by 10 bases, the J end by 2 bases, with 15 bases between. DNA of the CDR3: TGTGCCACCTCACGAGGGCGAACCTACAATGAGCAGTTCTTC. As protein: CATSRGRTYNEQFF.

The chain has TRBV19 and TRBJ1-1; 7 nucleotides align to TRBD1. Germline V gene data show CDR1 as LNHDA and CDR2 as SQIVND (reference sequence). CDR3 length: 15 amino acids. V dropped 6 bases and J dropped 5; count of bases not matched to a gene: 12. The CDR3, as DNA: TGTGCCAGTAGCCCCTTGACAGGGTGGGGGACTGAAGCTTTCTTT. This codes for CASSPLTGWGTEAFF.

CDR3 DNA sequence: TGTGCCACCAGCAGAGGCCGACAGATCTATGGCTACACCTTC. Amino acids: CATSRGRQIYGYTF. The chain joins TRBV15 to TRBJ1-2; possible D gene TRBD1, 5 bases. CDR1 is LNHNV and CDR2 is YYDKDF in the germline V gene (reference sequence). CDR3 length: 14 amino acids. Trimming removed 1 base at V and 4 bases at J, with 10 bases between. The variable domain in full, completed from reference TRBV15 and TRBJ1-2, reads DAMVIQNPRYQVTQFGKPVTLSCSQTLNHNVMYWYQQKSSQAPKLLFHYYDKDFNNEADTPDNFQSRRPNTSFCFLDIRSPGLGDTAMYLCATSRGRQIYGYTFGSGTRLTVV.

The chain recombines TRBV7-2 with TRBJ1-2, with TRBD1 identical over 8 bases. CDR1 is SGHTA, CDR2 FQGNSA, per germline. This CDR3 spans 14 amino acids. The V gene end was trimmed by 5 bases and the J gene end by 2 bases; junction bases not matched to a gene: 4. CDR3 bases: TGTGCCAGCAGCGTTAACAGGGGGAACTATGGCTACACCTTC. It specifies CASSVNRGNYGYTF.

The chain combines TRBV30 with TRBJ1-1; D not resolved. The CDR3 is made up of 12 amino acids. Per the germline V gene, CDR1 is GTSNPN and CDR2 is SVGIG (reference sequence). V lost 2 bases and J lost 8, with 12 bases in between. CDR3 sequence reads: CAWSFSSWEAFF. CDR3 coding DNA: TGTGCCTGGAGTTTCTCTAGTTGGGAAGCTTTCTTT.

The rearrangement uses TRBV28 and TRBJ2-7, with 10 bases aligning to TRBD2. There are 15 residues in the CDR3. With 5 bases clipped from V and 3 bases from J, the junction kept 7 bases outside the gene matches. The germline V gene has CDR1 MDHEN and CDR2 SYDVKM. The CDR3 reads CASSTWTSGHYEQYF. The CDR3, as DNA: TGTGCCAGCAGTACTTGGACTAGCGGTCACTACGAGCAGTACTTC.

The chain couples TRBV11-3 to TRBJ2-1; tentative D call: TRBD1 (5 bases). CDR1 SGHNT and CDR2 YENEEA come from the germline V gene. The V gene lost 3 bases and the J gene lost 1 base, with 10 bases spanning the gap. The CDR3 contains 15 residues. CDR3 nucleotides: TGTGCCAGCAGCTTGGGGCAGGCTTCCTACAATGAGCAGTTCTTC. It specifies CASSLGQASYNEQFF.